This T cell receptor beta chain was documented in a study of cytomegalovirus exposure and HLA in healthy donors. Note on this clone: Its antigen remains unidentified.

Study-wide points: A further, later analysis showed that HLA-associated TCR beta chains (compared with equally common others) were more clonally expanded.

A multiplex PCR was run with 60 Vbeta primers and 13 Jbeta primers. TCRdb keeps only in-frame clones here, not all; method: immunoSEQ multiplex PCR. The sample has roughly 100,000 clones; around 84% are singletons. The CDR3 is 16 residues long. Germline V CDR1 and CDR2: SGHRS, YFSETQ. Trimming removed 4 bases at V and 5 bases at J, with 19 bases between. The clonotype comes from a man aged 25 to 40 in good health and CMV-seronegative. Material for sequencing was PBMCs. The chain combines TRBV5-1 with TRBJ1-3, with TRBD1 as a possible D gene (5 bases). CDR3: CASSPTTADGRNTIYF. CDR3 nucleotide sequence: TGCGCCAGCAGCCCTACGACAGCCGACGGTAGAAACACCATATATTTT.